This section outlines one T cell receptor beta chain sequence together with its context. The antigen remains undetermined. One entry per CDR3 protein results from TCRdb running MiXCR on the reads. Here the sample spans hundreds of thousands of distinct CDR3 sequences, approximately 46% being singletons. Trimming removed 0 bases at V and 5 bases at J, with 17 bases between. Germline V lookup: CDR1 MNHNS, CDR2 SASEGT. The CDR3 extends over 17 amino acids. This record belongs to a study of T cell repertoires in cytomegalovirus infection. Background on the study: As its CMV epitopes, the study selected recently identified HLA-C-restricted and well-studied HLA-B-restricted targets.

The clonotype was recovered from a human donor in good health (CMV status not recorded). Some clones in this sample may be carry-over from other donors' samples. This chain uses TRBV6-1 with TRBJ1-5, with D unclear. The sample here was cultured PBMCs, taken from culture after CMV antigen stimulation. CDR3 nucleotides: TGTGCCAGCAGTGAAGCCGACATTGCCGAACGCGATCAGCCCCAGCATTTT. It encodes CASSEADIAERDQPQHF.